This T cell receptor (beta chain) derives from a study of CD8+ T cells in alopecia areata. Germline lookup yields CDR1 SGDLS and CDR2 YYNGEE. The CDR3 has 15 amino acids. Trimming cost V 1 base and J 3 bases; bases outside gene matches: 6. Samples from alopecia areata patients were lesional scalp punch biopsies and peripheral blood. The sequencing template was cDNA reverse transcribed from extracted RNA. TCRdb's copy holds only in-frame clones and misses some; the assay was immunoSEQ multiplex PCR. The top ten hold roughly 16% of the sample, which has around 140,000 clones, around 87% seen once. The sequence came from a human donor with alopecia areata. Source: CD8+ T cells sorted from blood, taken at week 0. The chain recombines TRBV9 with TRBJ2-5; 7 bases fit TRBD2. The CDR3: CASSVTWLAEETQYF. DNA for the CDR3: TGTGCCAGCAGCGTAACTTGGCTAGCGGAAGAGACCCAGTACTTC.